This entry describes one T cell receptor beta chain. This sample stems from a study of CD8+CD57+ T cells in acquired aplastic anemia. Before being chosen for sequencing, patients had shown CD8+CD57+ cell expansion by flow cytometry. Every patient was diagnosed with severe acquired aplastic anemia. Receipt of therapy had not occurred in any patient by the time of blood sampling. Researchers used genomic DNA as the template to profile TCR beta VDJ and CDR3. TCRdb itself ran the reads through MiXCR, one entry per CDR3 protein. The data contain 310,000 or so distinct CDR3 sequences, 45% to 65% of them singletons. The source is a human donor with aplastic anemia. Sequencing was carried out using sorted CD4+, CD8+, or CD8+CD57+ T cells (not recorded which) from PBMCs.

CDR3 coding DNA: TGCAGTGCTACCATCCGGCAGGGGAATAATTCACCCCTCCACTTT. Protein: CSATIRQGNNSPLHF. The chain links TRBV20-1 to TRBJ1-6; weak D call: TRBD1 (6 bases). The CDR3 totals 15 residues. Germline assignment: CDR1 DFQATT and CDR2 SNEGSKA (reference sequence). Trimming took off 4 bases at V and 5 bases at J, with 15 bases between the two ends.